What follows describes a single T cell receptor (beta chain). Its antigen is not known. These data come from a study of cytomegalovirus exposure and HLA in healthy donors. Overall study: Among the approximately 400 donors who were genotyped, about 80% fell in the genetic ancestry cluster that is associated with self-reported Caucasian donors. Study outcomes and limitations: Later work associated 16,951 TCR beta sequences with HLA alleles at 0.05 false discovery rate.

The V gene end was trimmed by 4 bases and the J gene end by 4 bases; junction bases not matched to a gene: 8. The CDR3 is made up of 15 amino acids. From germline, CDR1 is SGHRS and CDR2 YFSETQ. PCR primers comprised 60 Vbeta and 13 Jbeta primers. The data were produced by immunoSEQ multiplex PCR, yet TCRdb's version contains in-frame clones alone and is incomplete. This sample has roughly 290,000 clones, with about 80% found just once. Sequenced: PBMCs. The chain is built from TRBV5-1 and TRBJ1-1; 9 nucleotides align to TRBD1. The sequence was collected from a girl aged 2 to 10 in good health and CMV-seronegative. The CDR3 loop reads CASSEGQGSPTEAFF. CDR3 coding DNA: TGCGCCAGCAGCGAAGGACAGGGGTCTCCCACTGAAGCTTTCTTT. Full variable domain (missing parts from reference TRBV5-1 and TRBJ1-1): KAGVTQTPRYLIKTRGQQVTLSCSPISGHRSVSWYQQTPGQGLQFLFEYFSETQRNKGNFPGRFSGRQFSNSRSEMNVSTLELGDSALYLCASSEGQGSPTEAFFGQGTRLTVV.